The sequence of this T cell receptor (beta chain) was determined in a study of T cells in Graves' hyperthyroidism and ophthalmopathy. RNA transcripts yielded amplified TCR beta CDR3 regions. HTBI primers were used for first-round RT-PCR of the TCR CDR3. In TCRdb, the multiplex PCR reads were re-called with MiXCR into one record per CDR3 protein. Of roughly 570,000 distinct CDR3 sequences detected, approximately 44% appear once; the ten largest clones hold about 20%. This CDR3 has 14 residues. The junction had 6 bases not matched to a gene; V was cut back by 3 bases and J by 7 bases. Germline assignment: CDR1 SGHTA and CDR2 FQGNSA.

The specimen was peripheral blood or thyroid tissue (not recorded which). This clonotype was obtained from an adult woman with Graves' disease, either hyperthyroidism or ophthalmopathy (not recorded which). The chain recombines TRBV7-2 with TRBJ1-2, with 9 nucleotides matching TRBD1. The CDR3 sequence: CASSLGTGTRGYTF. Written as DNA, the CDR3 is TGTGCCAGCAGCTTGGGGACAGGGACACGTGGCTACACCTTC.